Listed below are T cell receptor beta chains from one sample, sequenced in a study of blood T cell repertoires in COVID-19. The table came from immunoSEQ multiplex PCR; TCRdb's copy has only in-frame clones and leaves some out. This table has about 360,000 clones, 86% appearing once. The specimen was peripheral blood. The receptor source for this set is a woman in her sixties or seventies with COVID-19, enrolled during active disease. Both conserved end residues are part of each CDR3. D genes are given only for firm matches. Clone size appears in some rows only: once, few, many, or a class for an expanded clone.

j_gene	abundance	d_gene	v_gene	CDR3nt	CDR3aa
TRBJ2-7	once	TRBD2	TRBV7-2	TGTGCCAGCAGCTTGGGGGGGGACGACCCCTACGAGCAGTACTTC	CASSLGGDDPYEQYF
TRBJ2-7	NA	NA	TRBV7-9	TGTGCCAGCAGCCAGCGGGACAAGGCCTACGAGCAGTACTTC	CASSQRDKAYEQYF
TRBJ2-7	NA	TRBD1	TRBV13	TGTGCCAGCAGCTTAGGGACAGGGGTCCACGAGCAGTACTTC	CASSLGTGVHEQYF
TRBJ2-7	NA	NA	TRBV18	TGTGCCAGCTCACCAAGGAGCTACGAGCAGTACTTC	CASSPRSYEQYF
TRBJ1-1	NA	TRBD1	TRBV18	TGTGCCAGCTCACCATTGGTCGGACAGGACTACACTGAAGCTTTCTTT	CASSPLVGQDYTEAFF
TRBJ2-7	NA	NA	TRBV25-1	TGTGCCAGCAGTTCGGGCTACGAGCAGTACTTC	CASSSGYEQYF
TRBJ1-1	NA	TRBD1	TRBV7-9	TGTGCCAGCAGCTTAACAGGGGACACTGAAGCTTTCTTT	CASSLTGDTEAFF
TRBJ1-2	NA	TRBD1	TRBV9	TGTGCCAGCAGCGCACTCGGGACAGGGCCTGGCTACACCTTC	CASSALGTGPGYTF
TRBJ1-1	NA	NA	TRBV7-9	TGTGCCAGCAGGGGGACACGGGCGTTTTTATTCTTT	CASRGTRAFLFF
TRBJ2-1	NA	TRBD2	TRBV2	TGTGCCAGCAGACCAGCGGGAGTTTACAATGAGCAGTTCTTC	CASRPAGVYNEQFF
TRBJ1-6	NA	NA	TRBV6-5	TGTGCCAGCAGTATCGGGAGCTCCTATAATTCACCCCTCCACTTT	CASSIGSSYNSPLHF
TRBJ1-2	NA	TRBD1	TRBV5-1	TGCGCCAGCAGCCCGGACAGGAATTTAGGCTATGGCTACACCTTC	CASSPDRNLGYGYTF
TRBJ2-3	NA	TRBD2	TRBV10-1	TGCGCCAGCAGTGTCGGGACTAGCGGGAGGTATACGCAGTATTTT	CASSVGTSGRYTQYF
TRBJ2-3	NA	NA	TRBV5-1	TGCGCCAGCAAAGCTCCGGGACAATGGACCGCAGATACGCAGTATTTT	CASKAPGQWTADTQYF
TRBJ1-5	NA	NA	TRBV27	TGTGCCAGCAGTTTAGAGGGTCCTACACAGCCCCAGCATTTT	CASSLEGPTQPQHF
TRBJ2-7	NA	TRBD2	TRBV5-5	TGTGCCAGCAGCTCCCGGACTAGCTCCTACGAGCAGTACTTC	CASSSRTSSYEQYF
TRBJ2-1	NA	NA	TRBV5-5	TGTGCCAGCAGCTTTGTGCCCGACTGGGACAATGAGCAGTTCTTC	CASSFVPDWDNEQFF
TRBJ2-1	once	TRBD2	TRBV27	TGTGCCAGCAGTTCGAGGGCTAGCGGGGAGGTTGAGCAGTTCTTC	CASSSRASGEVEQFF
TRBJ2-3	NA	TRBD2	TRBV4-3	TGCGCCAGCAGCCAAGGAGTAGCGGGGAGCACAGATACGCAGTATTTT	CASSQGVAGSTDTQYF
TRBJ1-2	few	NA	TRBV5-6	TGTGCCAGCAGTTGGGACCCGGGGGTATATGGCTACACCTTC	CASSWDPGVYGYTF
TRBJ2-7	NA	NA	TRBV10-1	TGCGCCAGCAGTGAGAGAAAGCTGGGGGCTACAAGAGAGCAGTACTTC	CASSERKLGATREQYF
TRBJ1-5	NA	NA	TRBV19	TGTGCCAGTAGTATTTCGGGCAGGGGACAACAGCCCCAGCATTTT	CASSISGRGQQPQHF
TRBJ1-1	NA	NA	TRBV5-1	TGCGCCAGCAGCCCTCGGGGAGGGGAAGCTTTCTTT	CASSPRGGEAFF
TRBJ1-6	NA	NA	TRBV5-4	TGTGCCAGCAGCTTGGGCAGGGATAATTCACCCCTCCACTTT	CASSLGRDNSPLHF
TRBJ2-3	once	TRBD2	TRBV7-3	TGTGCCAGCAGCTTAAACCGGGGGGAGAATACGCAGTATTTT	CASSLNRGENTQYF
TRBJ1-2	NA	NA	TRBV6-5	TGTGCCAGCAGTTACTCGGGAGCGGGAGGCTACACCTTC	CASSYSGAGGYTF
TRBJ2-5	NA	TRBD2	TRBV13	TGTGCCAGCAGCTTAGACTACGGACTAGAGGAAGAGACCCAGTACTTC	CASSLDYGLEEETQYF
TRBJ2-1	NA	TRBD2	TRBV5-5	TGTGCCAGCAGCTTGGCCCCGGGGGGATTCTCCTACAATGAGCAGTTCTTC	CASSLAPGGFSYNEQFF
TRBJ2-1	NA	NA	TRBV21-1	TGTGCCAGCAGCAAAGCGTCGGGGCGGGGAATCTACAATGAGCAGTTCTTC	CASSKASGRGIYNEQFF
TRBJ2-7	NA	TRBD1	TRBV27	TGTGCCAGCAGTTCGAGAACCGGGACAGGGACCCACGAGCAGTACTTC	CASSSRTGTGTHEQYF
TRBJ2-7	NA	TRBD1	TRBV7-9	TGTGCCAGCAGCCGGGACAGGGGAGGAGACGAGCAGTACTTC	CASSRDRGGDEQYF
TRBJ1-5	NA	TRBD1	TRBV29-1	TGCAGCGTTGAATACACAGGGGAAGGAGGCAATCAGCCCCAGCATTTT	CSVEYTGEGGNQPQHF
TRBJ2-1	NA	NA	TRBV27	TGTGCCAGCAGTTTGTCCGGGACAAAGTACAATGAGCAGTTCTTC	CASSLSGTKYNEQFF
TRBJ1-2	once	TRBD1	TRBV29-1	TGCAGCGTTGCGGCAGGGGGCAGCTATGGCTACACCTTC	CSVAAGGSYGYTF
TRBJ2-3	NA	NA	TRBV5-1	TGCGCCAGCAGCTCCGCTTCGGGATTCACAGATACGCAGTATTTT	CASSSASGFTDTQYF
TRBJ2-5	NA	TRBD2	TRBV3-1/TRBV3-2	TGTGCCAGCAGCCCCGACGCCTCGGGGGGGGCGGAGACCCAGTACTTC	CASSPDASGGAETQYF
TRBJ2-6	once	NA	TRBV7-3	TGTGCCAGCAGTCATACTAGAGACTCTGGGGCCAACGTCCTGACTTTC	CASSHTRDSGANVLTF
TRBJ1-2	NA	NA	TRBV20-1	TGCAGTGGCCACACTAACTATGGCTACACCTTC	CSGHTNYGYTF
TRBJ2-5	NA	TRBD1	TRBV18	TGTGCCAGCTCCCATGGACAGGAACAAGAGACCCAGTACTTC	CASSHGQEQETQYF
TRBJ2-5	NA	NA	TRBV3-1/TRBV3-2	TGTGCCAGCAGCCAGCGGGCTGCGGGGGAGACCCAGTACTTC	CASSQRAAGETQYF
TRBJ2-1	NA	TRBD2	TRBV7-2	TGTGCCAGCAGCTTAGTCGCGGGGGGGTACGGTGAGCAGTTCTTC	CASSLVAGGYGEQFF
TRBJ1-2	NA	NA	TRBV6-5	TGTGCCAGCAGTTACCGGGCAGGGGTTCGCTATGGCTACACCTTC	CASSYRAGVRYGYTF
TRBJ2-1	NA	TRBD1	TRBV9	TGTGCCAGCAGCCCTGGACAGGGGGCGGACAATGAGCAGTTCTTC	CASSPGQGADNEQFF
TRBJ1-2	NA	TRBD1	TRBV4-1	TGCGCCAGCAGCCACGAAGGGACAGCGAACTATGGCTACACCTTC	CASSHEGTANYGYTF
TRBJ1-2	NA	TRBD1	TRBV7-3	TGTGCCAGCAGTCCAGGGGGCCCCGGGCCCCTCTATGGCTACACCTTC	CASSPGGPGPLYGYTF
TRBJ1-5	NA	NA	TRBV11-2	TGTGCCAGCAGCTTAGGTTTCGGGTACCAGCCCCAGCATTTT	CASSLGFGYQPQHF
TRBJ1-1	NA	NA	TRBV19	TGTGCCAGTGACGACAGGAACACTGAAGCTTTCTTT	CASDDRNTEAFF
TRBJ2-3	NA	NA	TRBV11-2	TGTGCCAGCAGCTTAGCGGGCACAGATACGCAGTATTTT	CASSLAGTDTQYF
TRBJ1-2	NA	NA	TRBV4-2	TGTGCCAGCAGCCAAGAGGCAGGGGTTCCATATGGCTACACCTTC	CASSQEAGVPYGYTF
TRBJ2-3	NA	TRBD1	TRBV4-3	TGCGCCAGCAGCCTAAGGACAGGGGGGGTAGATACGCAGTATTTT	CASSLRTGGVDTQYF
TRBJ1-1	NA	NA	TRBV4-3	TGCGCCAGCAGCCAAGACGGGGGGACTGAAGCTTTCTTT	CASSQDGGTEAFF
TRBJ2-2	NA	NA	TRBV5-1	TGCGCCAGCCGGGATGTGGGACACGGGGAGCTGTTTTTT	CASRDVGHGELFF
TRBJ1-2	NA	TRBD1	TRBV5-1	TGCGCCAGCAGCCCCGGACAGGGCTATCCTGGCTACACCTTC	CASSPGQGYPGYTF
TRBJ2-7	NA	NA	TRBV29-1	TGCAGCGGTTCCCAGGGAAACGACGAGCAGTACTTC	CSGSQGNDEQYF
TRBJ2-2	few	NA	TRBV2	TGTGCCAGCAGTGAACAGGCGAACACCGGGGAGCTGTTTTTT	CASSEQANTGELFF